The 10 T cell receptor beta chains given below trace back to one sample, sequenced in a study of Ad26.COV2.S vaccination and SARS-CoV-2 variants. Treatment of the sample: some 19 received Ad26.COV2.S at low or high dose, single or two shots; about 5 received placebo; per-sample allocation not given. The samples were gathered on day 63 after the first injection of vaccine or placebo. Assay: immunoSEQ multiplex PCR; the TCRdb copy retains only in-frame clones and omits some. The table records over 450,000 clones, roughly nine tenths of them present only once. The sequencing used peripheral blood, collected in a trial of Ad26.COV2.S vaccine versus placebo. All receptors come from a person between 18 and 65 years old who received the Ad26.COV2.S COVID-19 vaccine or a placebo.

As to this clone: One junction end disagrees with the germline gene, perhaps due to a read error. The V gene is TRBV7-7, the J gene TRBJ2-1; a possible D gene is TRBD2 (6 bases). CDR1 is SSHAT and CDR2 is FNYEAQ in the germline V gene (reference sequence). The CDR3 extends over 15 amino acids. The CDR3 bases are TGTGCTAGCAGCGCTAGCCGGGCGGGGCTGCATGAGCAGTTCTTC. Its protein product is CASSASRAGLHEQFF.

V is TRBV5-1 and J is TRBJ2-3, with D uncertain. The germline V gene encodes CDR1 SGHRS and CDR2 YFSETQ. This CDR3 has 15 residues. V lost 4 bases to trimming and J lost 0 bases, with 12 bases between them. CDR3 sequence (DNA): TGCGCCAGCAGCCAGTGGGCCCCTAGCACAGATACGCAGTATTTT. Translated: CASSQWAPSTDTQYF.

The J gene is TRBJ2-1, the V gene TRBV13; the match to TRBD1 covers 7 bases. From germline, CDR1 is PRHDT and CDR2 FYEKMQ (reference sequence). Unmatched junction bases numbered 10, after V lost 5 bases and J lost 3 bases. The CDR3 is made up of 16 amino acids. CDR3 DNA: TGTGCCAGCAGCCCTCGACAGGGTAAAGGCTACAATGAGCAGTTCTTC. Amino acids: CASSPRQGKGYNEQFF.

This chain uses TRBV6-5 with TRBJ1-3; TRBD1 is a possible D gene (5 bases). This CDR3 has 14 amino acids. CDR1 is MNHEY, CDR2 SVGAGI, per germline. With 4 bases removed from V and 1 base from J, the gap between germline ends came to 8 bases. CDR3 DNA sequence: TGTGCCAGCAGTTCCGGGACGTCTGGAAACACCATATATTTT. It specifies CASSSGTSGNTIYF.

V gene TRBV9 combines with J gene TRBJ2-6; D unresolved. This CDR3 has 16 amino acids. Germline V CDR1 and CDR2: SGDLS, YYNGEE. V was cut by 2 bases and J by 2 bases, with 11 bases left in between. The CDR3 is CASSVTIGAGANVLTF. CDR3 DNA sequence: TGTGCCAGCAGCGTGACAATTGGTGCTGGGGCCAACGTCCTGACTTTC.

The chain uses TRBV7-8 and TRBJ2-7; 7 bases are a match to TRBD1. V shed 4 bases, J shed 2 bases, and the junction held 5 bases outside the gene matches. The CDR3 loop spans 14 amino acids. Germline CDR1 SGHVS, CDR2 FQNEAQ. This chain's CDR3 is CASSSNRGAYEQYF. The CDR3 region has the DNA TGTGCCAGCAGCTCAAACAGGGGAGCCTACGAGCAGTACTTC.

In DNA form, the CDR3 reads TGTGCCAGCAGTGGTCGACAGGGTTTCTCTCCTCTGGCTACTCTACCGACCTTCAATGAGCAGTTCTTC. Protein sequence: CASSGRQGFSPLATLPTFNEQFF. J is TRBJ2-1 and V is TRBV27; 7 positions agree with TRBD1. This CDR3 has 23 residues. Trimming cost V 5 bases and J 6 bases; bases outside gene matches: 34. Looked up from germline, CDR1 is MNHEY and CDR2 is SMNVEV (reference sequence).

This clone was counted a single time. The chain employs TRBV3-1 (or the pseudogene TRBV3-2) and TRBJ2-7; weak D call: TRBD1 (5 bases). V lost 3 bases to trimming and J lost 5 bases, with 11 bases between them. There are 13 residues in the CDR3. Germline V lookup: CDR1 LGHDT, CDR2 YNNKEL (reference sequence). In DNA form, the CDR3 reads TGTGCCAGCAGCCAGGGGCCCCGGGACGAGCAGTACTTC. This translates into CASSQGPRDEQYF.

CDR3 region: CASHRGGTDTQYF. CDR3 DNA sequence: TGTGCCAGTCACAGGGGGGGGACAGATACGCAGTATTTT. V is TRBV27 and J is TRBJ2-3; tentative D call: TRBD1 (8 bases). This CDR3 is built from 13 residues. Deletions cut 9 bases from V and 3 bases from J, with 13 bases between. Germline CDR1 MNHEY, CDR2 SMNVEV (reference sequence).

This chain uses TRBV3-1 (or the pseudogene TRBV3-2) with TRBJ2-3; unclear D gene. The V end was cut by 4 bases, the J end by 4 bases, with 12 bases between. The CDR3 totals 14 residues. Germline assignment: CDR1 LGHDT and CDR2 YNNKEL (reference sequence). The CDR3 loop is CASSPRSFPDTQYF. The CDR3 coding sequence is TGTGCCAGCAGCCCCAGGTCGTTCCCAGATACGCAGTATTTT.